A single sample gave rise to the 9 T cell receptor beta chains below, sequenced in a study of PD-L1 blockade in urothelial cancer. Method: immunoSEQ multiplex PCR; TCRdb's copy keeps in-frame clones and lacks some. Of approximately 47,000 clones in the sample, about 82% were seen once. The time point: peripheral blood 6 weeks after treatment start. Material: PBMCs, obtained around atezolizumab (anti-PD-L1) treatment. These receptors all stem from a man aged 70-80 years with urothelial cancer.

The chain joins TRBV6-1 to TRBJ2-6; the match to TRBD1 covers 7 bases. CDR3 length equals 15 residues. V gave up 7 bases and J gave up 2 bases; unmatched junction bases: 5. The germline gives CDR1 MNHNS, CDR2 SASEGT. The CDR3 DNA is TGTGCCAGCAACGACAGGGTGCCTGGGGCCAACGTCCTGACTTTC. This gives the protein CASNDRVPGANVLTF.

The rearrangement links TRBV7-8 to TRBJ1-5, with 10 bases matching TRBD1. The J segment lost 0 bases and the V segment lost 3 bases, leaving 2 bases of the junction unmatched. Germline loops: CDR1 SGHVS, CDR2 FQNEAQ. The CDR3 extends over 16 amino acids. CDR3 residues: CASSLTGGNSNQPQHF. The CDR3 DNA sequence: TGTGCCAGCAGCTTGACAGGGGGCAATAGCAATCAGCCCCAGCATTTT.

This clone was detected a few times. J is TRBJ2-1 and V is TRBV25-1; 8 bases fit TRBD1. There are 12 residues in the CDR3. Trimming cost V 2 bases and J 12 bases; bases outside gene matches: 3. Germline-derived CDR1 and CDR2 are MGHDK and SYGVNS. The CDR3 DNA reads as TGTGCCAGCAGTGAACGAGGGACAGGGCAGTTCTTC. This codes for CASSERGTGQFF.

A note on this clone: Other DNA sequences in the sample encode the same CDR3. J is TRBJ2-7 and V is TRBV5-5; 7 positions match TRBD1. The J segment lost 4 bases and the V segment lost 0 bases, leaving 4 bases of the junction unmatched. The germline V gene encodes CDR1 SGHKS and CDR2 YYEKEE (reference sequence). The CDR3 has 14 residues. DNA for the CDR3: TGTGCCAGCAGCTTGGTAGGCAGGGGGTACGAGCAGTACTTC. Its translation: CASSLVGRGYEQYF.

The rearrangement links TRBV28 to TRBJ1-2; 10 nucleotides align to TRBD1. J was trimmed by 6 bases and V by 3 bases; bases with no gene match: 1. Per germline, CDR1 MDHEN and CDR2 SYDVKM. The CDR3 consists of 13 residues. The CDR3 loop is CASSFGQGDGYTF. For the CDR3, the DNA is TGTGCCAGCAGTTTCGGACAGGGGGATGGCTACACCTTC.

This rearrangement joins TRBV5-1 to TRBJ2-3; 8 bases agree with TRBD1. After removal of 4 bases from V and 2 bases from J, the junction contained 6 bases not matched to a gene. This CDR3 region has 15 residues. From germline, CDR1 is SGHRS and CDR2 YFSETQ. The CDR3 nucleotides read TGCGCCAGCAGCGGGGGACAGGTGGTCACAGATACGCAGTATTTT. Its translation: CASSGGQVVTDTQYF.

The chain links TRBV29-1 to TRBJ2-1, with 7 positions matching TRBD1. CDR1 is SQVTM, CDR2 ANQGSEA, per germline. The CDR3 length is 13 residues. V lost 7 bases and J lost 8; bases outside the gene matches: 11. In DNA, the CDR3 is TGCAGCGCCGAGATATTAGGGGGCGATGAGCAGTTCTTC. This translates into CSAEILGGDEQFF.

The V call is TRBV19, the J call TRBJ2-5; D unresolved. The V end lost 4 bases, the J end lost 1 base, and 7 bases lay between the germline ends. The CDR3 is 13 amino acids. Germline CDR1 and CDR2: LNHDA and SQIVND (reference sequence). CDR3 DNA: TGTGCCAGTAGTAAAAACTTCCAAGAGACCCAGTACTTC. Residues: CASSKNFQETQYF.

V usage is TRBV7-9 and J usage is TRBJ1-2; unclear D gene. Trimming left V 1 base short and J 7 bases short, with 10 bases between. CDR1 SEHNR and CDR2 FQNEAQ come from the germline V gene (reference sequence). The CDR3 loop spans 13 amino acids. CDR3 DNA sequence: TGTGCCAGCAGCTTAGACCCAGGCCTTGGCTACACCTTC. This translates into CASSLDPGLGYTF.